This T cell receptor (beta chain) comes out of a study of cytomegalovirus exposure and HLA in healthy donors. Study-level results: There was a cluster of highly shared sequence variants that was likely a sequencing artifact. When analyzed later, the rates of TCR association showed variation by HLA locus, with DRB1 the most and HLA-C the fewest. A list of approximately 160 TCR beta chains associated with cytomegalovirus was given.

This CDR3 has 16 amino acids. The ends lost 2 bases at V and 3 bases at J; junction bases unmatched: 5. Germline V gene lookup returns CDR1 SGHTA and CDR2 FQGNSA. Amplification used 60 Vbeta primers and 13 Jbeta primers. The assay was immunoSEQ multiplex PCR, and TCRdb's table has in-frame clones only and misses some. Of around 40,000 clones in the sample, about 90% were seen once. About this clone itself: What it recognizes is unknown.

The TCR sequence derives from a woman aged 35 to 49 in good health and CMV-seropositive. Sequences were obtained from PBMCs. The V call is TRBV7-2, the J call TRBJ1-5; TRBD1 aligns across 9 bases. CDR3 protein: CASSLTGTGNNQPQHF. In DNA, the CDR3 is TGTGCCAGCAGCTTAACCGGGACAGGGAACAATCAGCCCCAGCATTTT.